Listed here are 10 T cell receptor beta chains from one sample, sequenced in a study of T-cell memory formation after mild COVID-19. TCRdb called the 5' RACE reads again in MiXCR, with one record for every CDR3 protein. The sample has fewer than 150,000 distinct CDR3 sequences; 14% are singletons. Sequencing was carried out using PBMCs or a T cell subset sorted from them (not recorded which). The receptors were gathered from an adult woman who had mild COVID-19 (a few samples of this study predate the infection). Cell type and time point are not known.

In its sample, this clonotype was seen once. This sequence joins TRBV2 and TRBJ2-7, with a weak D call TRBD2 (6 bases). V lost 4 bases, J lost 2 bases, and 9 bases lay in between. CDR1 SNHLY and CDR2 FYNNEI come from the germline V gene. The CDR3 covers 13 residues. The CDR3 is CASSASGAYEQYF. The CDR3 DNA sequence: TGTGCCAGCAGTGCATCGGGGGCCTACGAGCAGTACTTC. The full variable domain, its missing parts supplied by reference TRBV2 and TRBJ2-7, is EPEVTQTPSHQVTQMGQEVILRCVPISNHLYFYWYRQILGQKVEFLVSFYNNEISEKSEIFDDQFSVERPDGSNFTLKIRSTKLEDSAMYFCASSASGAYEQYFGPGTRLTVT.

The chain employs TRBV9 and TRBJ2-3; D is ambiguous. Trimming pared 3 bases from V and 2 bases from J, leaving 1 base between. Per the germline V gene, CDR1 is SGDLS and CDR2 is YYNGEE. CDR3 length: 11 residues. The CDR3 spells CASSATDTQYF. The CDR3, as DNA: TGTGCCAGCAGCGCCACAGATACGCAGTATTTT.

The chain recombines TRBV5-1 with TRBJ2-7, with TRBD1 matching 7 bases. Looked up from germline, CDR1 is SGHRS and CDR2 is YFSETQ. V lost 0 bases and J lost 4; bases outside the gene matches: 4. The CDR3 sequence is 14 residues long. CDR3 sequence: CASSLEGAGYEQYF. The CDR3 DNA reads TGCGCCAGCAGCTTGGAGGGGGCTGGGTACGAGCAGTACTTC.

The CDR3 bases are TGCAGTGCTAGACCTAGCGGGAATGGCGTCGAGACCCAGTACTTC. The encoded protein is CSARPSGNGVETQYF. This chain links TRBV20-1 with TRBJ2-5; 9 bases map to TRBD2. V was pared by 2 bases and J by 5 bases, with 9 bases of the junction left unmatched. The CDR3 has 15 residues. From germline, CDR1 is DFQATT and CDR2 SNEGSKA (reference sequence).

This rearrangement joins TRBV4-1 to TRBJ2-3; perhaps TRBD1 as D (6 bases). This CDR3 region has 13 residues. Germline lookup yields CDR1 MGHRA and CDR2 YSYEKL. V lost 1 base, J lost 6 bases, and 8 bases lay in between. The CDR3: CASSQVGADTQYF. CDR3 bases: TGCGCCAGCAGCCAAGTGGGGGCGGATACGCAGTATTTT.

The rearrangement joins TRBV7-9 to TRBJ2-1, with 8 bases matching TRBD2. The V gene end was trimmed by 1 base and the J gene end by 0 bases; junction bases not matched to a gene: 5. Germline CDR1 SEHNR, CDR2 FQNEAQ (reference sequence). The CDR3 contains 17 residues. Here the CDR3 DNA reads TGTGCCAGCAGCTTAGGCATAGCGGGGAGCTCCTACAATGAGCAGTTCTTC. Protein product: CASSLGIAGSSYNEQFF.

This clonotype was counted a few times. The V call is TRBV7-9, the J call TRBJ2-1; D possibly corresponds to TRBD2 (7 bases). In germline, CDR1 is SEHNR, CDR2 FQNEAQ (reference sequence). The CDR3 is made up of 18 amino acids. V was shortened by 4 bases and J by 3 bases, with 22 bases between the two germline ends. CDR3 loop: CASSSAPGAGVGYNEQFF. In nucleotides, the CDR3 is TGTGCCAGCAGCTCCGCCCCGGGGGCGGGAGTGGGCTACAATGAGCAGTTCTTC.

This chain links TRBV7-9 with TRBJ1-1; 9 nucleotides match TRBD1. CDR3 length: 17 residues. V shed 1 base and J 3 bases; nucleotides not matched to a gene: 9. Germline CDR1 SEHNR, CDR2 FQNEAQ (reference sequence). CDR3 region: CASSLVTGGLGDTEAFF. CDR3 in DNA: TGTGCCAGCAGCTTAGTTACAGGGGGCTTAGGGGACACTGAAGCTTTCTTT. The full variable domain, its missing parts supplied by reference TRBV7-9 and TRBJ1-1, is DTGVSQNPRHKITKRGQNVTFRCDPISEHNRLYWYRQTLGQGPEFLTYFQNEAQLEKSRLLSDRFSAERPKGSFSTLEIQRTEQGDSAMYLCASSLVTGGLGDTEAFFGQGTRLTVV.

This clonotype was seen only a few times. CDR3 region: CASAWAGGPYYEQYF. For the CDR3, the DNA is TGTGCCAGCGCATGGGCAGGGGGCCCATACTACGAGCAGTACTTC. This chain uses TRBV7-3 with TRBJ2-7, with TRBD1 identical over 8 bases. CDR1 and CDR2 (germline): SGHTA, FQGTGA. The CDR3 length is 15 residues. The V and J ends lost 8 bases and 3 bases, in that order; junction bases with no gene match: 12. Full variable domain (remainder filled in from reference TRBV7-3 and TRBJ2-7): GAGVSQTPSNKVTEKGKYVELRCDPISGHTALYWYRQSLGQGPEFLIYFQGTGAADDSGLPNDRFFAVRPEGSVSTLKIQRTERGDSAVYLCASAWAGGPYYEQYFGPGTRLTVT.

This rearrangement joins TRBV7-9 to TRBJ2-7; tentative D call: TRBD1 (6 bases). Trimming stripped 7 bases from V and 5 bases from J, with 15 bases between. The germline CDR1 and CDR2 sequences are SEHNR and FQNEAQ (reference sequence). The CDR3 loop spans 13 amino acids. DNA for the CDR3: TGTGCCAGCAATGCGGTGGGGGCGGACGAGCAGTACTTC. This codes for CASNAVGADEQYF.